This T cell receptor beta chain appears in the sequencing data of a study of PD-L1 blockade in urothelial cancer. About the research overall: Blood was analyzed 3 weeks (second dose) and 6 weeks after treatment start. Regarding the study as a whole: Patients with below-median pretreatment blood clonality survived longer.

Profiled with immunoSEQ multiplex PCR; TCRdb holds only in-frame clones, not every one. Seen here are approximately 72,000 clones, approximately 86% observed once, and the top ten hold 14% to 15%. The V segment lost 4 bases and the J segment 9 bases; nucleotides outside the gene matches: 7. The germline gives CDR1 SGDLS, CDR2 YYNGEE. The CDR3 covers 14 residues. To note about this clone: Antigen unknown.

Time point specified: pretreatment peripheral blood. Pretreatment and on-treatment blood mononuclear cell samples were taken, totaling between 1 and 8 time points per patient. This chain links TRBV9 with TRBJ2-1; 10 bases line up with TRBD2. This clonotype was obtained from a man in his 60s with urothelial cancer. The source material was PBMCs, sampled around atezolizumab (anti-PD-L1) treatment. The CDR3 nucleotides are TGTGCCAGCAGCAAGAGCGGGGGGGCCGCTGAGCAGTTCTTC. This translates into CASSKSGGAAEQFF.